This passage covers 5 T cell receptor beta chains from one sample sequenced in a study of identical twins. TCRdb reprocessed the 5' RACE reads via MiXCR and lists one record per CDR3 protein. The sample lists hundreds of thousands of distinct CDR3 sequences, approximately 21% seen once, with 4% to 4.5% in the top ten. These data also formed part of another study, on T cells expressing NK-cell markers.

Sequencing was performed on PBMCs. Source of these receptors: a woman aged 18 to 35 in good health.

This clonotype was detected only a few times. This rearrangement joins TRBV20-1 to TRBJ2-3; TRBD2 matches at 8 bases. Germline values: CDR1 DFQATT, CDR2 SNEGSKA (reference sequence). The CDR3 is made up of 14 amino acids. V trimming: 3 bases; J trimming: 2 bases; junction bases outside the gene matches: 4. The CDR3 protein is CSARPGGPTDTQYF. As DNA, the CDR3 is TGCAGTGCTAGGCCGGGGGGGCCCACAGATACGCAGTATTTT.

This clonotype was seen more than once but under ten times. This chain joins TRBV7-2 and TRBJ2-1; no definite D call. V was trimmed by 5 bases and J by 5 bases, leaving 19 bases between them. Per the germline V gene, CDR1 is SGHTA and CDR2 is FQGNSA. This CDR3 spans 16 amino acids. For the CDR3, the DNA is TGTGCCAGCAGCCCGCAGGTTTCGCGGAATAACAATGAGCAGTTCTTC. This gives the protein CASSPQVSRNNNEQFF.

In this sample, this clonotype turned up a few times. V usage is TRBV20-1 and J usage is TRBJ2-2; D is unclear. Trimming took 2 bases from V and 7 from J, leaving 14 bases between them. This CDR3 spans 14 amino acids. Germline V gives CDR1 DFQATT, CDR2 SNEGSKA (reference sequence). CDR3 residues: CSARPLTWFGELFF. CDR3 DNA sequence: TGCAGTGCTAGACCCCTTACCTGGTTCGGGGAGCTGTTTTTT.

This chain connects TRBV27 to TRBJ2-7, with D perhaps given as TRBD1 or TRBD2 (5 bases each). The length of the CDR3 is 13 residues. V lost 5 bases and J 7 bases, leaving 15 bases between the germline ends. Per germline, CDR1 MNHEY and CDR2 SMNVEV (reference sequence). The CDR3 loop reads CASSPRQRGEQYF. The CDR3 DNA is TGTGCCAGCAGTCCCCGACAGAGGGGAGAGCAGTACTTC.

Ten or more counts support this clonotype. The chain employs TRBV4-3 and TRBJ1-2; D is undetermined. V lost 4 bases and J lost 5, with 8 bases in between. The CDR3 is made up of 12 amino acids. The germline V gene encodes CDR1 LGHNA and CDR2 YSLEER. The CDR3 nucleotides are TGCGCCAGCAGCCTAGGGAAGTATGGCTACACCTTC. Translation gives CASSLGKYGYTF.